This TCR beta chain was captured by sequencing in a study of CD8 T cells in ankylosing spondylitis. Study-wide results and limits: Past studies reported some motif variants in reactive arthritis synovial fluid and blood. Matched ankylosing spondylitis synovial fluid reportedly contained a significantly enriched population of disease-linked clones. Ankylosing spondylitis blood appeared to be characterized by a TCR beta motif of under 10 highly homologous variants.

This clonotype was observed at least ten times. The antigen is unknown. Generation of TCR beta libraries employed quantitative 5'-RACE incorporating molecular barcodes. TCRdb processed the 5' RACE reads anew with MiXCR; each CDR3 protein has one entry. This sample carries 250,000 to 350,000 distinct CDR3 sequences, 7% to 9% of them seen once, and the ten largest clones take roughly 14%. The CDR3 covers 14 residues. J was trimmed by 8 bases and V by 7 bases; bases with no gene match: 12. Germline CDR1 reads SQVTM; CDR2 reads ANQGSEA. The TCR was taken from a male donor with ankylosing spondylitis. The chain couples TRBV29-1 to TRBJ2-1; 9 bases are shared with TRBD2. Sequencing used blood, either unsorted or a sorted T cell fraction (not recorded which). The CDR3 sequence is CSGAGGRGGDEQFF. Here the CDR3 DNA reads TGCAGCGGAGCGGGCGGGAGGGGTGGCGATGAGCAGTTCTTC.